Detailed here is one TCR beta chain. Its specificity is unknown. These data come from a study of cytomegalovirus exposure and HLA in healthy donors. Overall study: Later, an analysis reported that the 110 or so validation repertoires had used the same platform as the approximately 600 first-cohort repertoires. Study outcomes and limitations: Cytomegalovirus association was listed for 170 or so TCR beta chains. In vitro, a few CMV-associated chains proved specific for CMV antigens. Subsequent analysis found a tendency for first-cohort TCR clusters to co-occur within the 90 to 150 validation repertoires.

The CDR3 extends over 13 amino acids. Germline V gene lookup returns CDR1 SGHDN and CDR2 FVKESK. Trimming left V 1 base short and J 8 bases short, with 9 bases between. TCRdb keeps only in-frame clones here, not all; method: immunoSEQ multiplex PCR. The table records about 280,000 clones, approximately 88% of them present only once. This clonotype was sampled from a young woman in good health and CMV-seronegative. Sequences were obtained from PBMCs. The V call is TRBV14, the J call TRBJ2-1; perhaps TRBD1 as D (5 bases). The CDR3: CASSQVRADEQFF. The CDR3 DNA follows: TGTGCCAGCAGCCAAGTCAGGGCGGATGAGCAGTTCTTC.